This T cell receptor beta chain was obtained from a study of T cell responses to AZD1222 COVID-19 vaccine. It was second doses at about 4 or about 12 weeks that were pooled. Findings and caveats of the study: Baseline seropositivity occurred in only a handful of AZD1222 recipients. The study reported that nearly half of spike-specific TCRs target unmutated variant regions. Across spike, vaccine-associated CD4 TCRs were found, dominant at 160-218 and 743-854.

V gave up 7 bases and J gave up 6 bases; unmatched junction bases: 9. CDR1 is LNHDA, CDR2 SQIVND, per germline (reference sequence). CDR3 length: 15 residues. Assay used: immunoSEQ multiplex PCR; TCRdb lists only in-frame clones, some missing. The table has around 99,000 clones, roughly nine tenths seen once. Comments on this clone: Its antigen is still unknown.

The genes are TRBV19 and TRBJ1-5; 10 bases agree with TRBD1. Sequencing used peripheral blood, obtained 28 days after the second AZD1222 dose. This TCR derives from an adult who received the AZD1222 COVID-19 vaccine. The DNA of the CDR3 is TGTGCCAGTACCGTAGACAGGGGGCCTGGTCAGCCCCAGCATTTT. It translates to CASTVDRGPGQPQHF.